These 11 T cell receptor beta chains share one sample of origin, sequenced in a study of cytomegalovirus exposure and HLA in healthy donors. Primers: 60 Vbeta forward and 13 Jbeta reverse. Sequencing used immunoSEQ multiplex PCR; TCRdb keeps in-frame clones, though not all of them. The sample's table shows tens of thousands of clones. The sample was PBMCs. The receptor set was obtained from a woman between 18 and 30 years old in good health and CMV-seronegative.

The chain carries TRBV6-1 and TRBJ2-2; D uncertain. Germline loops: CDR1 MNHNS, CDR2 SASEGT. Between the trimmed V and J ends, which lost 7 bases and 1 base, there was a span of 10 bases. The CDR3 loop spans 14 amino acids. CDR3: CASTELRNTGELFF. CDR3 nucleotides: TGTGCCAGCACCGAGTTACGGAACACCGGGGAGCTGTTTTTT.

The chain has TRBV29-1 and TRBJ1-2; 8 bases are a match to TRBD1. This CDR3 is built from 13 residues. Per germline, CDR1 SQVTM and CDR2 ANQGSEA. V shed 4 bases, J shed 3 bases, and the junction held 4 bases outside the gene matches. CDR3 residues: CSVGQTGDYGYTF. DNA for the CDR3: TGCAGCGTTGGACAGACAGGGGACTATGGCTACACCTTC.

This chain connects TRBV9 to TRBJ2-3; TRBD2 might be the D (6 bases). Trimming took 3 bases from V and 4 from J, leaving 18 bases between them. Germline V CDR1 and CDR2: SGDLS, YYNGEE. This CDR3 contains 16 residues. The CDR3 here is CASSGGDSGPPDTQYF. CDR3 nucleotide sequence: TGTGCCAGCAGCGGCGGGGACTCAGGGCCACCAGATACGCAGTATTTT. The full variable domain, its missing parts supplied by reference TRBV9 and TRBJ2-3, is DSGVTQTPKHLITATGQRVTLRCSPRSGDLSVYWYQQSLDQGLQFLIQYYNGEERAKGNILERFSAQQFPDLHSELNLSSLELGDSALYFCASSGGDSGPPDTQYFGPGTRLTVL.

This chain connects TRBV2 to TRBJ1-2; D might be TRBD1 (5 bases). Trimming stripped 8 bases from V and 13 bases from J, with 17 bases between. The CDR3 runs 11 residues. In germline, CDR1 is SNHLY, CDR2 FYNNEI. Here the CDR3 DNA reads TGTGCCAGCGTTAGGGGATTGACGGCCACCTTC. It yields the protein CASVRGLTATF.

The CDR3 sequence is CASSDSGTVGETQYF. Written as DNA, the CDR3 is TGTGCCAGCAGCGATTCCGGGACAGTTGGGGAGACCCAGTACTTC. This chain joins TRBV9 and TRBJ2-5, with 7 bases that match TRBD1. This CDR3 has 15 amino acids. Germline V lookup: CDR1 SGDLS, CDR2 YYNGEE. Losses at the gene ends were 3 bases for V and 5 bases for J; bases not matched to a gene: 10.

The V call is TRBV6-1, the J call TRBJ2-2, with 13 positions matching TRBD2. Trimming took 8 bases from V and 3 from J; bases not matched to a gene: 0. Looked up from germline, CDR1 is MNHNS and CDR2 is SASEGT. The CDR3 is made up of 14 amino acids. The CDR3 loop is CASGTSGDTGELFF. The CDR3 nucleotides read TGTGCCAGCGGGACTAGCGGGGACACCGGGGAGCTGTTTTTT.

The rearrangement joins TRBV6-5 to TRBJ1-2; D is ambiguous. V shed 0 bases and J shed 2 bases, with 13 bases lying between them. The CDR3 length is 16 residues. In germline, CDR1 is MNHEY, CDR2 SVGAGI. In nucleotides, the CDR3 is TGTGCCAGCAGTTACTCTCCGACACGAGGGAACTATGGCTACACCTTC. Its translation: CASSYSPTRGNYGYTF.

This rearrangement joins TRBV11-3 to TRBJ1-1, with D tentatively TRBD1 (5 bases). The CDR3 is 16 residues long. V shed 1 base and J shed 4 bases, with 16 bases lying between them. Germline V gene lookup returns CDR1 SGHNT and CDR2 YENEEA. CDR3 amino acids: CASSLGEQGGSTEAFF. The CDR3 nucleotides read TGTGCCAGCAGCTTAGGGGAGCAGGGAGGTAGCACTGAAGCTTTCTTT.

The chain recombines TRBV19 with TRBJ2-3; maybe TRBD1 (5 bases). The V and J ends lost 4 bases and 0 bases respectively, with 8 bases between them. This CDR3 has 14 amino acids. Germline V gene sequence: CDR1 LNHDA, CDR2 SQIVND (reference sequence). The CDR3 spells CASSRQGSTDTQYF. The CDR3 coding sequence is TGTGCCAGTAGTAGGCAGGGAAGCACAGATACGCAGTATTTT.

The chain uses TRBV7-3 and TRBJ2-3, with a weak D call TRBD2 (6 bases). Germline V lookup: CDR1 SGHTA, CDR2 FQGTGA. The CDR3 extends over 16 amino acids. V was trimmed by 0 bases and J by 3 bases, leaving 13 bases between them. DNA of the CDR3: TGTGCCAGCAGCTTAACGGGTGGGAGCGGGACAGATACGCAGTATTTT. Amino acids: CASSLTGGSGTDTQYF.

The chain uses TRBV6-5 and TRBJ2-7; 7 bases line up with TRBD1. Trimming at V came to 4 bases and at J to 2 bases, leaving 5 bases not matched to a gene. This CDR3 has 14 amino acids. Looked up from germline, CDR1 is MNHEY and CDR2 is SVGAGI. CDR3 residues: CASSLQGSPYEQYF. CDR3 coding DNA: TGTGCCAGCAGTTTACAGGGGTCCCCCTACGAGCAGTACTTC.